Each of the 19 T cell receptor beta chains below was sequenced from the same sample in a study of T cell repertoires in aging, cancer and after chemotherapy. The template was genomic DNA from peripheral blood, not RNA. Multiplex touch-down PCR with TRB-A/B primers amplified rearranged V-D-J TRB sequences. TCRdb itself ran the multiplex PCR reads through MiXCR, one entry per CDR3 protein. The repertoire includes over 6,000 distinct CDR3 sequences, 35% of them detected once, and about 40% sits in the top ten. The sequenced sample was blood. The receptors derive from a human donor in good health.

The chain combines TRBV6-5 with TRBJ1-5, with 9 nucleotides matching TRBD1. Germline-derived CDR1 and CDR2 are MNHEY and SVGAGI. CDR3 length: 15 amino acids. The junction had 1 base not matched to a gene; V was cut back by 0 bases and J by 4 bases. The DNA for the CDR3 is TGTGCCAGCAGTTACTCACAGGGGGCGAATCAGCCCCAGCATTTT. It codes for CASSYSQGANQPQHF.

Sample share makes this clonotype medium-sized. J is TRBJ2-3 and V is TRBV11-3; D is ambiguous. CDR1 and CDR2 from the germline V gene are SGHNT and YENEEA. The V end lost 0 bases, the J end lost 4 bases, and 2 bases lay between the germline ends. CDR3 length equals 12 residues. CDR3 amino acids: CASSLDADTQYF. The CDR3 DNA reads as TGTGCCAGCAGCTTAGACGCAGATACGCAGTATTTT. Full variable domain (outside the CDR3, taken from reference TRBV11-3 and TRBJ2-3): EAGVVQSPRYKIIEKKQPVAFWCNPISGHNTLYWYLQNLGQGPELLIRYENEEAVDDSQLPKDRFSAERLKGVDSTLKIQPAELGDSAVYLCASSLDADTQYFGPGTRLTVL.

V and J are TRBV7-9 and TRBJ1-4, with D perhaps TRBD1 (5 bases). CDR3 length equals 18 residues. Germline lookup yields CDR1 SEHNR and CDR2 FQNEAQ (reference sequence). The V end was cut by 3 bases, the J end by 0 bases, with 17 bases between. CDR3 loop: CASSFSLRGGATNEKLFF. The CDR3 DNA follows: TGTGCCAGCAGCTTTTCGCTAAGGGGTGGAGCAACTAATGAAAAACTGTTTTTT.

The gene calls are TRBV6-1 and TRBJ1-2, with D hard to call. V gave up 0 bases and J gave up 2 bases, with 10 bases separating them. Looked up from germline, CDR1 is MNHNS and CDR2 is SASEGT. The CDR3 is made up of 15 amino acids. The CDR3 loop reads CASSEAVGGNYGYTF. In nucleotides, the CDR3 is TGTGCCAGCAGTGAAGCGGTCGGAGGGAACTATGGCTACACCTTC.

This clonotype is termed medium-sized (0.01 to 0.1%). This rearrangement joins TRBV19 to TRBJ2-1; 9 bases are a match to TRBD1. Trimming took 1 base from V and 8 from J; bases not matched to a gene: 9. Germline CDR1 and CDR2: LNHDA and SQIVND (reference sequence). The CDR3 has 16 amino acids. CDR3 sequence reads: CASSIGGQGEWDEQFF. Written as DNA, the CDR3 is TGTGCCAGTAGTATAGGGGGACAGGGTGAGTGGGATGAGCAGTTCTTC.

The chain combines TRBV6-2 or TRBV6-3 with TRBJ2-2, with 7 bases identical to TRBD1. The trim removed 4 bases at V and 2 bases at J, leaving 7 bases unmatched. The germline V gene encodes CDR1 MNHEY and CDR2 SVGEGT. The CDR3 consists of 16 residues. CDR3: CASSSPGQTNTGELFF. CDR3 sequence (DNA): TGTGCCAGCAGTTCGCCGGGACAGACTAACACCGGGGAGCTGTTTTTT.

This clonotype occurred a few times. This chain uses TRBV6-2 or TRBV6-3 with TRBJ2-7, with 9 bases lining up with TRBD2. The CDR3 contains 17 residues. Unmatched junction bases numbered 14, after V lost 6 bases and J lost 2 bases. Germline CDR1 and CDR2: MNHEY and SVGEGT. The CDR3 loop reads CASSPLFLAGEPYEQYF. CDR3 DNA sequence: TGTGCCAGCAGCCCGCTCTTTTTAGCGGGGGAACCCTACGAGCAGTACTTC.

The chain employs TRBV10-3 and TRBJ1-2, with D perhaps TRBD1 (5 bases). CDR3 length: 16 residues. The germline V gene encodes CDR1 ENHRY and CDR2 SYGVKD. Trimming shortened V by 2 bases and J by 0 bases, and 13 bases separated the two germline ends. The CDR3 protein is CAISEGSGPPNYGYTF. CDR3 nucleotides: TGTGCCATCAGTGAGGGGTCGGGACCTCCTAACTATGGCTACACCTTC.

The chain carries TRBV10-3 and TRBJ2-6, with a possible D match to TRBD2 (6 bases). CDR1 and CDR2 (germline): ENHRY, SYGVKD. V was clipped by 0 bases and J by 0 bases, with 6 bases between them. The CDR3 covers 16 residues. The CDR3 sequence is CAISESGGSGANVLTF. CDR3 bases: TGTGCCATCAGTGAGTCGGGGGGCTCTGGGGCCAACGTCCTGACTTTC.

This clonotype was detected only a few times. The V gene is TRBV6-6, the J gene TRBJ1-5; 10 bases map to TRBD1. The length of the CDR3 is 16 residues. Germline V lookup: CDR1 MNHNY, CDR2 SVGAGI (reference sequence). V gave up 5 bases and J gave up 7 bases; unmatched junction bases: 11. The CDR3 sequence is CASSPEGTGAGQPQHF. CDR3 nucleotide sequence: TGTGCCAGCAGTCCGGAGGGGACAGGGGCGGGCCAGCCCCAGCATTTT.

CDR3 in DNA: TGTGCCAGTAGTATACAACTAGGGAGAGGCAATGAGCAGTTCTTC. Translating it yields CASSIQLGRGNEQFF. V and J are TRBV19 and TRBJ2-1; TRBD2 is a possible D gene (5 bases). The germline gives CDR1 LNHDA, CDR2 SQIVND (reference sequence). CDR3 length: 15 amino acids. V dropped 2 bases and J dropped 6 bases, with 14 bases sitting between them.

The genes are TRBV27 and TRBJ1-5; D possibly corresponds to TRBD1 (5 bases). The V gene's germline CDR1 is MNHEY and CDR2 SMNVEV (reference sequence). This CDR3 spans 14 amino acids. With 7 bases removed from V and 9 bases from J, the gap between germline ends came to 19 bases. The CDR3 coding sequence is TGTGCCAGCACCTCCCGGCGGGGGAATGGGCCCCAGCATTTT. Translation: CASTSRRGNGPQHF.

The chain joins TRBV10-3 to TRBJ2-5; D might be TRBD2 (6 bases). Germline CDR1 ENHRY, CDR2 SYGVKD. Trimming cost V 8 bases and J 2 bases, with 6 bases left between them. This CDR3 has 11 amino acids. CDR3 nucleotide sequence: TGTGCCATCCGGGGGCAAGAGACCCAGTACTTC. Translating it yields CAIRGQETQYF.

As for this clonotype: One end of the junction does not line up with germline, which may come from a read error. The gene calls are TRBV7-4 and TRBJ2-5; 7 bases map to TRBD1. The CDR3 spans 13 residues. Germline V gene data show CDR1 as SGHVT and CDR2 as SQSDAQ. The CDR3 sequence: CVSSWTGQETQYF. The DNA for the CDR3 is TGTGTCAGCAGCTGGACAGGACAAGAGACCCAGTACTTC.

A few counts support this clonotype. This chain joins TRBV19 and TRBJ2-7, with D unclear. This CDR3 is built from 15 residues. From germline, CDR1 is LNHDA and CDR2 SQIVND (reference sequence). Trimming removed 3 bases at V and 2 bases at J, with 14 bases between. The CDR3: CASSMIQSPAYEQYF. CDR3 DNA: TGTGCCAGTAGTATGATACAGAGCCCGGCCTACGAGCAGTACTTC.

By its share, this clonotype is medium-sized (0.01 to 0.1%). The V gene is TRBV7-6, the J gene TRBJ2-3, with 7 bases that match TRBD2. Germline assignment: CDR1 SGHVS and CDR2 FNYEAQ. The V segment lost 5 bases and the J segment 3 bases; nucleotides outside the gene matches: 5. The CDR3 loop spans 14 amino acids. CDR3 amino acids: CASSRGGGTDTQYF. The CDR3 nucleotides are TGTGCCAGCAGCCGCGGGGGAGGGACAGATACGCAGTATTTT.

This clonotype has more than one count but fewer than ten. This sequence joins TRBV7-2 and TRBJ2-1; 8 bases align to TRBD1. Germline loops: CDR1 SGHTA, CDR2 FQGNSA. This CDR3 is 15 amino acids long. Trimming cost V 2 bases and J 1 base; bases outside gene matches: 1. This chain's CDR3 is CASSLRDRSYNEQFF. The CDR3 DNA is TGTGCCAGCAGCTTACGGGACAGGTCCTACAATGAGCAGTTCTTC. Complete variable domain (other parts from reference TRBV7-2 and TRBJ2-1): GAGVSQSPSNKVTEKGKDVELRCDPISGHTALYWYRQSLGQGLEFLIYFQGNSAPDKSGLPSDRFSAERTGGSVSTLTIQRTQQEDSAVYLCASSLRDRSYNEQFFGPGTRLTVL.

This clonotype has a handful of counts. V usage is TRBV19 and J usage is TRBJ1-1, with 8 nucleotides matching TRBD1. The J segment lost 8 bases and the V segment lost 1 base, leaving 3 bases of the junction unmatched. Germline-derived CDR1 and CDR2 are LNHDA and SQIVND (reference sequence). This CDR3 has 13 residues. DNA for the CDR3: TGTGCCAGTAGTATAGTTGCAGGGGGCGAAGCTTTCTTT. Translating gives CASSIVAGGEAFF.

This clonotype was seen once. This chain uses TRBV6-4 with TRBJ2-1, with TRBD1 identical over 8 bases. CDR3 length: 15 residues. V lost 6 bases, J lost 1 base, and 5 bases stayed unmatched. Germline lookup yields CDR1 MRHNA and CDR2 SNTAGT. This CDR3 reads CASSTQGASYNEQFF. CDR3 coding DNA: TGTGCCAGCAGCACTCAGGGGGCTTCCTACAATGAGCAGTTCTTC.